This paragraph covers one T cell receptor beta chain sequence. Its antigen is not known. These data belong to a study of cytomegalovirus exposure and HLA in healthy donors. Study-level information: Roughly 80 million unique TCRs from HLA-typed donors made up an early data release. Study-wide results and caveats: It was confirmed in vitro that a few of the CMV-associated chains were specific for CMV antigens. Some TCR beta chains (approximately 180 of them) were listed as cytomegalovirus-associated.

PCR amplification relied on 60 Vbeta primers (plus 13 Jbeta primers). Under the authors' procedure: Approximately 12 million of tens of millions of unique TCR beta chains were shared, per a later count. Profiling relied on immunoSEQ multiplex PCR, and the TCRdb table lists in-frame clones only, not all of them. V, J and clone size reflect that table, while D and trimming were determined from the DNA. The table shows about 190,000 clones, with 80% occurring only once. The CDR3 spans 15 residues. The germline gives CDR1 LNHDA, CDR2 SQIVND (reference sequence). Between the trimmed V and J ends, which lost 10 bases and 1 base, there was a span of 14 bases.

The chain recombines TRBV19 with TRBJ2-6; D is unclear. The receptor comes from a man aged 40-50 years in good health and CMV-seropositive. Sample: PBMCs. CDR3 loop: CATQNPPSGANVLTF. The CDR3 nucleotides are TGTGCCACCCAGAACCCCCCTTCTGGGGCCAACGTCCTGACTTTC.